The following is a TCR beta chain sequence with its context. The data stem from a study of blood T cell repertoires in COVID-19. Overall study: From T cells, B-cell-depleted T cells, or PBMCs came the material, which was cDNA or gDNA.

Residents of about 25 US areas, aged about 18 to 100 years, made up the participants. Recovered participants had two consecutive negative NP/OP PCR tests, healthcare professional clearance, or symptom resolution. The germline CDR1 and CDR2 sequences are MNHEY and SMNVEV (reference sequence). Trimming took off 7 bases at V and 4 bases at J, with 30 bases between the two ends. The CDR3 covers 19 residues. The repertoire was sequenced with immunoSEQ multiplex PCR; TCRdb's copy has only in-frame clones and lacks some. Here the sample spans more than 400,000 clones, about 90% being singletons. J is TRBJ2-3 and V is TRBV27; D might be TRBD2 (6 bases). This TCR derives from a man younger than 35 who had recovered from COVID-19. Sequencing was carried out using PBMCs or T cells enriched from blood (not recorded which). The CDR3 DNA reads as TGTGCCAGCACCTTAAAATGGTCAGGGTTCGGCGGGAACCCAGATACGCAGTATTTT. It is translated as CASTLKWSGFGGNPDTQYF.